This T cell receptor beta chain originates from a study of CD8+ T cells in alopecia areata. Study-wide context: Treated patients swallowed 5 to 10 mg of oral tofacitinib twice daily. Study-level points and caveats: Higher clonality and more expanded CD8+ clones appeared in lesional than normal scalp. Scalp and blood samples kept many expanded lesional clones throughout tofacitinib.

The sample's treatment: oral pan-JAK inhibitor, 5-10 mg twice daily. Collected material from alopecia areata patients comprised lesional scalp punch biopsies and peripheral blood. It was cDNA, reverse transcribed from extracted RNA, that served as the sequencing template. Repertoires were generated with immunoSEQ multiplex PCR, while TCRdb's copy carries only in-frame clones and drops some. The data contain 60,000 to 90,000 clones, roughly 70% of them singletons. CDR1 and CDR2 (germline): SEHNR, FQNEAQ (reference sequence). V lost 6 bases to trimming and J lost 0 bases, with 5 bases between them. The CDR3 spans 13 residues. Concerning this clone: Its antigen is as yet unknown.

Sample: CD8+ T cells sorted from blood, taken at week 24, from a patient treated with tofacitinib. This chain links TRBV7-9 with TRBJ2-2; no definite D call. This sequence originates from a human donor with alopecia areata. In DNA form, the CDR3 reads TGTGCCAGCAGTCGTACGAACACCGGGGAGCTGTTTTTT. It is translated as CASSRTNTGELFF.